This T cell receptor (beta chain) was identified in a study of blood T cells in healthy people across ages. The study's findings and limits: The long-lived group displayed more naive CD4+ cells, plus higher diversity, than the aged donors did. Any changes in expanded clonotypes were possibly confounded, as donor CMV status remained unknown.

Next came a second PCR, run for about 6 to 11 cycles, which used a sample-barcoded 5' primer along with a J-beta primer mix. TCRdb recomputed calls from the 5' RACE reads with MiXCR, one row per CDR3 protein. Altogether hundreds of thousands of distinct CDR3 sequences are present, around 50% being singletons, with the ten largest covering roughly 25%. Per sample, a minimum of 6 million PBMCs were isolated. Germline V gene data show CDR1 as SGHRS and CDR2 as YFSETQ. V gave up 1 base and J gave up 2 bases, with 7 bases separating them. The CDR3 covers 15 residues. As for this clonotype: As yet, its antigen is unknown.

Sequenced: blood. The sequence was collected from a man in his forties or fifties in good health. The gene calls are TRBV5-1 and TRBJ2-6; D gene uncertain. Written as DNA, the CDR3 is TGCGCCAGCAGCTTGTCAGAGGCTGGGGCCAACGTCCTGACTTTC. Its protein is CASSLSEAGANVLTF.